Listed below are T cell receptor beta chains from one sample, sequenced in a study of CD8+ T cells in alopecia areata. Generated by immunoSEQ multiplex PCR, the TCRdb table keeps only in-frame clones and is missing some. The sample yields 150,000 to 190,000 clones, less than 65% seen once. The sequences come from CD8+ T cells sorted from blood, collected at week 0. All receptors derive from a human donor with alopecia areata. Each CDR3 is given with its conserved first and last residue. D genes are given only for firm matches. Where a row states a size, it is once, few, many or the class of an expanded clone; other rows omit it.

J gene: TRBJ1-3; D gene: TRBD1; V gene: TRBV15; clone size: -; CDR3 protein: CATSREVTGAGNTIYF; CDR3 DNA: TGTGCCACCAGCAGAGAAGTGACAGGGGCCGGAAACACCATATATTTT
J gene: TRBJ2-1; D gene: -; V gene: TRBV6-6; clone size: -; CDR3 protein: CASSYLPHEQFF; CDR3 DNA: TGTGCCAGCAGTTACTTGCCTCATGAGCAGTTCTTC
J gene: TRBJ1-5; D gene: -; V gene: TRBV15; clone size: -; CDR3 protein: CATSSDSYNQPQHF; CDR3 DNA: TGTGCCACCAGCAGCGACAGTTACAATCAGCCCCAGCATTTT
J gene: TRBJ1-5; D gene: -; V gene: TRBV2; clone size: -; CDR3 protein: CASSVGTFNNQPQHF; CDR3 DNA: TGTGCCAGCAGTGTAGGGACTTTTAACAATCAGCCCCAGCATTTT
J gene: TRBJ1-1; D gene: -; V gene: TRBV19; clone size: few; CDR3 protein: CASRGGNTEAFF; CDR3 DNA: TGTGCCAGCCGCGGGGGAAACACTGAAGCTTTCTTT
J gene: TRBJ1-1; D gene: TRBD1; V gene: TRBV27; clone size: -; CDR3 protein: CASSPHGQDENTEAFF; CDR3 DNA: TGTGCCAGCAGTCCGCACGGACAGGACGAGAACACTGAAGCTTTCTTT
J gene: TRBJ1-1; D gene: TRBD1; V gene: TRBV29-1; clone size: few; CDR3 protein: CSVRTGGSEAFF; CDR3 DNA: TGCAGCGTGCGGACAGGCGGTTCTGAAGCTTTCTTT
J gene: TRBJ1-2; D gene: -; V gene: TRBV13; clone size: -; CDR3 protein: CASSQSNSYGYTF; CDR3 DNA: TGCGCCAGCAGCCAATCGAACAGCTATGGCTACACCTTC
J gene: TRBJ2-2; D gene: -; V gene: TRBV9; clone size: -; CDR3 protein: CASSPTGSDTGELFF; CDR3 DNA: TGTGCCAGCAGCCCTACAGGGTCGGACACCGGGGAGCTGTTTTTT
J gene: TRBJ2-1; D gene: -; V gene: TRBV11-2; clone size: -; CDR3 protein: CASSLAGPLSSSYNEQFF; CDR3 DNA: TGTGCCAGCAGCTTAGCTGGGCCTTTATCGAGCTCCTACAATGAGCAGTTCTTC
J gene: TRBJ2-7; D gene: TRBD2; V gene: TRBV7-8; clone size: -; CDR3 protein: CASSLWEGVAEQYF; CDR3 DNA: TGTGCCAGCAGCTTATGGGAGGGAGTCGCCGAGCAGTACTTC
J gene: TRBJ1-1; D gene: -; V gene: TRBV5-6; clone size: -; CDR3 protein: CASSPGQGAEAFF; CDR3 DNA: TGTGCCAGCAGCCCAGGGCAGGGCGCTGAAGCTTTCTTT
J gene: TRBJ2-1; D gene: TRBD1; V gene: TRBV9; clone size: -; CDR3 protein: CASSGTGFSNEQFF; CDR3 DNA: TGTGCCAGCAGCGGGACAGGGTTTTCCAATGAGCAGTTCTTC
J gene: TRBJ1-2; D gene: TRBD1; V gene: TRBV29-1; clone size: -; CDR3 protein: CSVPGQQNYGYTF; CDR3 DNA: TGCAGTGTACCGGGACAGCAAAACTATGGCTACACCTTC
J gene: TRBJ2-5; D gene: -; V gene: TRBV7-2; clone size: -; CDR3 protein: CASSLGPDQYF; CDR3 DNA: TGTGCCAGCAGCTTAGGGCCGGACCAGTACTTC
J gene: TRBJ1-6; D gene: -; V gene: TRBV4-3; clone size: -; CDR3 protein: CASSQEVTAPNSPLHF; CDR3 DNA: TGCGCCAGCAGCCAAGAGGTTACAGCCCCAAATTCACCCCTCCACTTT